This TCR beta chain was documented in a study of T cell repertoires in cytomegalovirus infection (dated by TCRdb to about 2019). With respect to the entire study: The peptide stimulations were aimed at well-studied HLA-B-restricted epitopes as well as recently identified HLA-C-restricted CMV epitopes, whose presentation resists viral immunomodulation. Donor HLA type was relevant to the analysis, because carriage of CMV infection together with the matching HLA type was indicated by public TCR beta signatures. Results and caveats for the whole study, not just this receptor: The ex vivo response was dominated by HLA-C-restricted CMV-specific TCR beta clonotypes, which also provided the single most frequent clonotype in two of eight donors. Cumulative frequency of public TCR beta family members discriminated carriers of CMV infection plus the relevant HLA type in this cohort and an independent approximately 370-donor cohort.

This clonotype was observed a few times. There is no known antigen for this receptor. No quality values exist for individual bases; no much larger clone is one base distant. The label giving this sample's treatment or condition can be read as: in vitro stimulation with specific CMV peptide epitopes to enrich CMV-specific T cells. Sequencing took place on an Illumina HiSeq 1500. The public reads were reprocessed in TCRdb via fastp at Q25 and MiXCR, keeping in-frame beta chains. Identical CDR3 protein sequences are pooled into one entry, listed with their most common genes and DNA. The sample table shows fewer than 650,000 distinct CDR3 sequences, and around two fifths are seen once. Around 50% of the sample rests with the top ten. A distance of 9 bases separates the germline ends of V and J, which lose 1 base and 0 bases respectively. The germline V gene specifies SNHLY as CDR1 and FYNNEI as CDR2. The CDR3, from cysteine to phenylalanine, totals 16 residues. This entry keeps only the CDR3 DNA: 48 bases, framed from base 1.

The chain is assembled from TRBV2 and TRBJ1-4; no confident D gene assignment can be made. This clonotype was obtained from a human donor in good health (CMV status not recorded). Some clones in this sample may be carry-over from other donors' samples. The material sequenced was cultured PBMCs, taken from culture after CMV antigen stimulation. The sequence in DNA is TGTGCCAGCAGTGAAGGAGACACCGCAACTAATGAAAAACTGTTTTTT. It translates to CASSEGDTATNEKLFF.